This T cell receptor (beta chain) was obtained from a study of post-analysis software for immune sequencing data. Findings and limits, study-wide: Strong same-batch co-clustering of samples appeared with F measure clustering. Included in a set of about five TRBV segments more frequent in patients than controls were TRBV5-6, TRBV5-1 and TRBV20-1.

The TCR beta cDNA libraries carried unique molecular identifiers. TCRdb ran MiXCR on the PCR reads and lists one entry per CDR3 protein. The repertoire has 800,000 to 950,000 distinct CDR3 sequences, approximately 57% of them found once; the top ten carry approximately 4.2%. Trimming pared 1 base from V and 2 bases from J, leaving 12 bases between. Germline V gives CDR1 MGHRA, CDR2 YSYEKL. CDR3 length: 16 amino acids. About this clonotype itself: The antigen is undetermined.

The V call is TRBV4-1, the J call TRBJ2-1, with D maybe TRBD2 (6 bases). The source of this sequence is a girl aged 5-17 years with multiple sclerosis. The sequenced sample was blood. The CDR3 is CASSQVGGWTYNEQFF. The CDR3 bases are TGCGCCAGCAGCCAAGTAGGAGGGTGGACCTACAATGAGCAGTTCTTC.